The sample holds a few counts of the clone carrying this TCR beta chain. The sample belongs to a study of T-cell reconstitution after alpha-beta-depleted transplantation in children. This CDR3 spans 16 amino acids. CDR1 and CDR2 from the germline V gene are SNHLY and FYNNEI. V lost 6 bases and J lost 4; bases outside the gene matches: 14. Using unique molecular identifiers, the investigators prepared the TCRbeta library. A single record per CDR3 protein comes from TCRdb applying MiXCR to the PCR reads. The sample includes about 100,000 distinct CDR3 sequences, around 6% of them seen just once. This chain links TRBV2 with TRBJ1-2, with 7 bases aligning to TRBD1. The input for sequencing was PBMCs, mostly from graft donor cells, taken 60 days after TCRalphabeta/CD19-depleted stem cell transplant. The TCR comes from a female patient aged 2 to 10 who had a stem cell transplant for Fanconi anemia, so the T cells may come from the graft donor. CDR3 in amino acids: CASSGITGTAGYGYTF. The CDR3 DNA follows: TGTGCCAGCAGCGGGATAACCGGGACAGCAGGCTATGGCTACACCTTC. The variable domain in full, completed from reference TRBV2 and TRBJ1-2, reads EPEVTQTPSHQVTQMGQEVILRCVPISNHLYFYWYRQILGQKVEFLVSFYNNEISEKSEIFDDQFSVERPDGSNFTLKIRSTKLEDSAMYFCASSGITGTAGYGYTFGSGTRLTVV.